Shown below are 20 T cell receptor beta chains from a single sample sequenced in a study of OX40 agonist ivuxolimab in advanced cancers. The method was immunoSEQ multiplex PCR; TCRdb's version includes in-frame clones alone and lacks a portion of them. The sample gives roughly 18,000 clones, around 80% of which show up once; more than 2% is in the top ten. The input for sequencing was CD4+ or CD8+ T cells sorted from blood, taken in a trial of the OX40 agonist ivuxolimab. These receptors were taken from an adult with an advanced solid tumor such as melanoma, head and neck, liver or kidney cancer.

The chain combines TRBV28 with TRBJ2-2; 9 nucleotides align to TRBD1. Germline CDR1 MDHEN, CDR2 SYDVKM. V lost 8 bases, J lost 1 base, and 8 bases stayed unmatched. The CDR3 extends over 16 amino acids. The CDR3 DNA sequence: TGTGCCAGCGTCGGGACAGGGCGATTGAACACCGGGGAGCTGTTTTTT. The encoded protein is CASVGTGRLNTGELFF.

This clone appeared once. The chain is built from TRBV4-2 and TRBJ1-5; D call uncertain. V dropped 1 base and J dropped 3 bases, with 19 bases sitting between them. This CDR3 region has 18 residues. The germline gives CDR1 LGHNA, CDR2 YNFKEQ. This chain's CDR3 is CASSQAQRAGSPNQPQHF. The CDR3 DNA reads TGTGCCAGCAGCCAAGCGCAGAGGGCGGGGTCCCCCAATCAGCCCCAGCATTTT.

The rearrangement joins TRBV19 to TRBJ1-1; 7 bases agree with TRBD1. This CDR3 is built from 15 residues. V lost 7 bases and J lost 1; bases outside the gene matches: 9. The germline gives CDR1 LNHDA, CDR2 SQIVND (reference sequence). The CDR3 region has the DNA TGTGCCAGTACCCCCGGCCCAGGGGGGAACACTGAAGCTTTCTTT. Its translation: CASTPGPGGNTEAFF.

The V gene is TRBV20-1, the J gene TRBJ2-4, with TRBD1 matching over 9 bases. The CDR3 loop spans 11 amino acids. CDR1 is DFQATT, CDR2 SNEGSKA, per germline (reference sequence). With V trimmed by 8 bases and J by 6 bases, 2 bases remained unmatched. The CDR3 loop is CSLGQGNIQYF. The CDR3 DNA reads as TGCAGTCTGGGACAGGGAAACATTCAGTACTTC.

Only one count was recorded for this clone. The rearrangement links TRBV27 to TRBJ2-3; TRBD2 agrees at 13 bases. The germline CDR1 and CDR2 sequences are MNHEY and SMNVEV (reference sequence). There are 14 residues in the CDR3. V lost 10 bases, J lost 4 bases, and 5 bases stayed unmatched. CDR3 loop: CATGLAGVSDTQYF. In DNA, the CDR3 is TGTGCCACCGGACTAGCGGGAGTTTCAGATACGCAGTATTTT.

The V and J genes are TRBV5-5 and TRBJ2-2; no firm D call. V shed 4 bases and J shed 0 bases, with 10 bases lying between them. Germline V gene lookup returns CDR1 SGHKS and CDR2 YYEKEE (reference sequence). The CDR3 covers 15 residues. CDR3 nucleotides: TGTGCCAGCAGCCTTGGGCGACCGAACACCGGGGAGCTGTTTTTT. Protein product: CASSLGRPNTGELFF.

This clone was seen a few times. J is TRBJ1-3 and V is TRBV5-1, with D unresolved. CDR1 and CDR2 from the germline V gene are SGHRS and YFSETQ. V was pared by 7 bases and J by 0 bases, with 8 bases between. The CDR3 extends over 13 amino acids. The CDR3 loop is CASQQSSGNTIYF. The CDR3, as DNA: TGCGCCAGCCAACAGTCCTCTGGAAACACCATATATTTT.

This clone was observed a few times. The rearrangement uses TRBV10-3 and TRBJ2-2; tentative D call: TRBD1 (6 bases). The CDR3 runs to 14 residues. With 6 bases removed from V and 1 base from J, the gap between germline ends came to 9 bases. CDR1 and CDR2 (germline): ENHRY, SYGVKD. The CDR3 protein is CAIRQGVNTGELFF. Here the CDR3 DNA reads TGTGCCATCAGACAGGGCGTGAACACCGGGGAGCTGTTTTTT.

The chain is built from TRBV5-6 and TRBJ1-6, with D tentatively TRBD1 (6 bases). The CDR3 sequence is 15 residues long. Germline CDR1 reads SGHDT; CDR2 reads YYEEEE. V lost 0 bases and J lost 9, with 13 bases in between. Written as DNA, the CDR3 is TGTGCCAGCAGCTTGGCCGGGGGGCCTAGTTCACCCCTCCACTTT. Its translation is CASSLAGGPSSPLHF.

The V call is TRBV7-2, the J call TRBJ2-1; D call uncertain. CDR1 SGHTA and CDR2 FQGNSA come from the germline V gene. The CDR3 is 14 amino acids. The germline V and J ends were trimmed by 4 bases and 7 bases, with 14 bases remaining between them. The CDR3 bases are TGTGCCAGCAGCTCACGACCGCTGTTAAATGAGCAGTTCTTC. As protein: CASSSRPLLNEQFF.

Here the CDR3 reads CASSPSGADTQYF. The CDR3 DNA reads TGTGCCAGCTCCCCCTCGGGGGCAGATACGCAGTATTTT. V and J are TRBV18 and TRBJ2-3; possible D gene TRBD2, 6 bases. Germline lookup yields CDR1 KGHSH and CDR2 LQKENI. Trimming removed 6 bases at V and 4 bases at J, with 11 bases between. The CDR3 contains 13 residues.

The chain recombines TRBV7-2 with TRBJ2-5; D might be TRBD1 (5 bases). The DNA matches TRBJ2-7 better at its end, which makes the J call doubtful. There are 15 residues in the CDR3. Germline V CDR1 and CDR2: SGHTA, FQGNSA. The CDR3 loop is CASSLGPAGTYEQYF. CDR3 in DNA: TGTGCCAGCAGCTTGGGGCCGGCAGGCACCTACGAGCAGTACTTC.

This clone was detected once. This same CDR3 is encoded by further DNA sequences in the sample. This chain joins TRBV28 and TRBJ2-2, with D uncertain. This CDR3 spans 12 amino acids. CDR1 MDHEN and CDR2 SYDVKM come from the germline V gene. V dropped 9 bases and J dropped 5 bases, with 10 bases sitting between them. The CDR3 spells CASSVTTGELFF. In nucleotides, the CDR3 is TGTGCCAGTAGTGTGACTACCGGGGAGCTGTTTTTT.

This chain connects TRBV7-8 to TRBJ2-1, with 13 bases lining up with TRBD2. Per germline, CDR1 SGHVS and CDR2 FQNEAQ. After removal of 5 bases from V and 5 bases from J, the junction contained 3 bases not matched to a gene. The CDR3 sequence is 15 residues long. The CDR3 region is CASSAGLAGNNEQFF. In nucleotides, the CDR3 is TGTGCCAGCAGCGCGGGACTAGCGGGGAACAATGAGCAGTTCTTC.

This clone has just a few counts. The rearrangement links TRBV11-2 to TRBJ2-1; 7 nucleotides agree with TRBD2. Germline CDR1 and CDR2: SGHAT and FQNNGV. The CDR3 consists of 14 residues. After removal of 1 base from V and 7 bases from J, the junction contained 4 bases not matched to a gene. The CDR3 sequence is CASSLGGTKNEQFF. The CDR3 DNA reads TGTGCCAGCAGCTTAGGGGGGACTAAGAATGAGCAGTTCTTC.

Here the CDR3 DNA reads TGTGCCAGCAGCAACGACAGGGGAGGGACCGGGGAGCTGTTTTTT. This codes for CASSNDRGGTGELFF. V is TRBV5-4 and J is TRBJ2-2; D possibly corresponds to TRBD1 (8 bases). CDR1 and CDR2 from the germline V gene are SGHNT and YYREEE (reference sequence). The CDR3 sequence is 15 residues long. V was shortened by 4 bases and J by 5 bases, with 15 bases between the two germline ends.

The V call is TRBV19, the J call TRBJ2-2; TRBD1 matches at 10 bases. Germline values: CDR1 LNHDA, CDR2 SQIVND (reference sequence). Trimming at V came to 9 bases and at J to 5 bases, leaving 3 bases not matched to a gene. The CDR3 is made up of 13 amino acids. In DNA, the CDR3 is TGTGCCAGCACGGACAGGGGGACCGGGGAGCTGTTTTTT. Translated, it gives CASTDRGTGELFF.

Worth noting for this clone: Other DNA sequences in this sample translate to the same CDR3. The V gene is TRBV11-3, the J gene TRBJ2-2; 11 bases agree with TRBD2. Trimming cost V 6 bases and J 5 bases; bases outside gene matches: 2. Per the germline V gene, CDR1 is SGHNT and CDR2 is YENEEA. The CDR3 totals 14 residues. The CDR3 loop is CASSLAGGTGELFF. The DNA for the CDR3 is TGTGCCAGCAGTCTAGCGGGAGGAACCGGGGAGCTGTTTTTT.

This clone was counted only a few times. CDR3 bases: TGTGCCAGCAGCTTAGGGGGGGACCTGTACTTC. Its translation: CASSLGGDLYF. The rearrangement uses TRBV11-2 and TRBJ2-7; D perhaps matches TRBD2 (6 bases). The CDR3 consists of 11 residues. Germline CDR1 is SGHAT and CDR2 is FQNNGV. V lost 1 base and J lost 12, with 10 bases in between.

V and J are TRBV5-1 and TRBJ2-7; 7 bases map to TRBD1. This CDR3 region has 17 residues. Germline lookup yields CDR1 SGHRS and CDR2 YFSETQ. The V and J ends lost 0 bases and 3 bases, in that order; junction bases with no gene match: 12. CDR3 DNA: TGCGCCAGCAGCTTGGGCCCTACAGGGGCTACGGGCTACGAGCAGTACTTC. This encodes CASSLGPTGATGYEQYF.